The clone carrying this T cell receptor beta chain was seen more than once but under ten times. Its antigen is currently unknown. This record comes from a study of T cell repertoires in cytomegalovirus infection. Each CDR3 protein is one row after TCRdb ran MiXCR on the reads. Altogether around 570,000 distinct CDR3 sequences are present, approximately 40% being singletons, with the ten largest covering 48%. The CDR3 consists of 13 residues. Germline V gene data show CDR1 as SGHTA and CDR2 as FQGNSA. Germline trimming cut 5 bases from V and 8 bases from J; bases unmatched to any gene: 5. Study outcomes and limitations: Cumulative frequency of public TCR beta families picked out carriers of CMV plus the relevant HLA.

Sample: cultured PBMCs, taken from culture after CMV antigen stimulation. The clonotype was recovered from a human donor in good health (CMV status not recorded). Some clones in this sample may be carry-over from other donors' samples. This rearrangement joins TRBV7-2 to TRBJ1-2; 10 bases map to TRBD1. The CDR3 protein is CASSRGTGVGYTF. CDR3 nucleotide sequence: TGTGCCAGCAGCCGTGGGACAGGGGTCGGCTACACCTTC. The whole variable domain, remainder taken from reference TRBV7-2 and TRBJ1-2, is GAGVSQSPSNKVTEKGKDVELRCDPISGHTALYWYRQSLGQGLEFLIYFQGNSAPDKSGLPSDRFSAERTGGSVSTLTIQRTQQEDSAVYLCASSRGTGVGYTFGSGTRLTVV.